The present T cell receptor beta chain was sequenced within a study of beta chain features in type 1 diabetes. V lost 4 bases and J lost 2, with 16 bases in between. Germline V gives CDR1 SGHDT, CDR2 YYEEEE. CDR3 length equals 15 residues. Expressed TCRB transcripts were sequenced, since all the RNA that had been isolated was reverse transcribed. The protocol was immunoSEQ multiplex PCR, while the TCRdb copy is restricted to in-frame clones and leaves out a portion. The sample records hundreds of thousands of clones, around 15% being singletons. Based on CD45RO/CCR7/CD25/CD127/CD95/CD27, CD4+ regulatory, stem cell-like memory, naive and central memory cells were sorted.

The chain recombines TRBV5-6 with TRBJ2-7; D may be TRBD2 (7 bases). Sequencing used naive CD4+ T cells from blood. The clonotype was recovered from a man younger than 35 in good health. The CDR3 loop is CASSPSGRGAYEQYF. As DNA, the CDR3 is TGTGCCAGCAGCCCTTCGGGGAGGGGGGCCTACGAGCAGTACTTC.